This paragraph reports one TCR beta chain. No antigen is known for it. Repertoires were generated with immunoSEQ multiplex PCR, while TCRdb's copy carries only in-frame clones and drops some. The table shows some 290,000 clones, with around 83% occurring only once. The treatment denotes: some 20 received Ad26.COV2.S at low or high dose, single or two shots; about 5 received placebo; per-sample allocation not given. Repertoires come from day 63 after the first vaccine or placebo injection. The data originate from a study of Ad26.COV2.S vaccination and SARS-CoV-2 variants. Findings and limits, study-wide: Following vaccination, spike-specific CD8+ and CD4+ T cell responses reportedly exhibited substantial breadth.

Germline CDR1 is GTSNPN and CDR2 is SVGIG (reference sequence). The CDR3 is 13 amino acids. V was pared by 5 bases and J by 8 bases, with 11 bases of the junction left unmatched. The rearrangement joins TRBV30 to TRBJ1-2, with 7 bases matching TRBD1. This specimen consisted of peripheral blood, obtained in a trial of Ad26.COV2.S vaccine versus placebo. The clonotype comes from a person aged 18-60 years who received the Ad26.COV2.S COVID-19 vaccine or a placebo. CDR3: CAWSDREFWGYTF. The CDR3 coding sequence is TGTGCCTGGTCTGACAGGGAATTCTGGGGCTACACCTTC.